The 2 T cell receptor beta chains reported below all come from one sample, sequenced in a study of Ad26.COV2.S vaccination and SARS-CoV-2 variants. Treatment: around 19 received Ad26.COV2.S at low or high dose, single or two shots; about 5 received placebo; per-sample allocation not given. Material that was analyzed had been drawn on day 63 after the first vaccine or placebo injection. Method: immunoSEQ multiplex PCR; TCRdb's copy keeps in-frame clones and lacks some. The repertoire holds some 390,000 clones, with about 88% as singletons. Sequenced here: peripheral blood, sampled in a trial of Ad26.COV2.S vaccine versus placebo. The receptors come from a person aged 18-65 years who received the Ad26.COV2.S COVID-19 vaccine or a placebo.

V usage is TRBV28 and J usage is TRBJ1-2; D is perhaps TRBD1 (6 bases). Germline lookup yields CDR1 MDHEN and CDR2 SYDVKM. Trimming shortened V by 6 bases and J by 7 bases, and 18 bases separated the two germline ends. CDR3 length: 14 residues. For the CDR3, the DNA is TGTGCCAGCAGCCGCGGGGGGGCGCCGGCTGGCTACACCTTC. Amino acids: CASSRGGAPAGYTF.

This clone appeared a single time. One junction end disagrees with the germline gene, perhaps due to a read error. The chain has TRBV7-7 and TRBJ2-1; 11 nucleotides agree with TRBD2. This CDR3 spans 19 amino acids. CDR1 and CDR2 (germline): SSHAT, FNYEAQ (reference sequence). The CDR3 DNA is TGTGCTAGCAGCTTAGGACAGAACTTAGCGGGAGGGGCCTACAATGAGCAGTTCTTC. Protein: CASSLGQNLAGGAYNEQFF.